This T cell receptor beta chain was profiled in a study of regulatory T cells in long-lasting Graves disease. Both iRepertoire HTBI primers and Arm-PCR of CDR3 regions were used to build the TCR beta libraries. Via MiXCR, TCRdb re-called the multiplex PCR reads, giving one row per CDR3 protein. The table has about 610,000 distinct CDR3 sequences, 15% to 20% seen once. V dropped 4 bases and J dropped 4; count of bases not matched to a gene: 0. This CDR3 is 13 amino acids long. The germline CDR1 and CDR2 sequences are ENHRY and SYGVKD. Time point meaning: newly diagnosed GD, antithyroid drugs for less than 3 months. Following extraction of RNA from PBMCs, that RNA was used to make the TCR library. The peripheral blood volume drawn was 8 to 9.5 milliliters, and it was collected into EDTA tubes. These data were also filed under a second study, of T cells in Graves' hyperthyroidism and ophthalmopathy.

The chain is built from TRBV10-3 and TRBJ2-2; 7 nucleotides line up with TRBD1. The starting material was peripheral blood mononuclear cells (PBMCs), obtained at new diagnosis, from a patient treated with antithyroid drugs. The TCR sequence derives from a man aged 18-30 years with Graves disease. In nucleotides, the CDR3 is TGTGCCATCAGTGCAGGGGGCACCGGGGAGCTGTTTTTT. It encodes CAISAGGTGELFF.